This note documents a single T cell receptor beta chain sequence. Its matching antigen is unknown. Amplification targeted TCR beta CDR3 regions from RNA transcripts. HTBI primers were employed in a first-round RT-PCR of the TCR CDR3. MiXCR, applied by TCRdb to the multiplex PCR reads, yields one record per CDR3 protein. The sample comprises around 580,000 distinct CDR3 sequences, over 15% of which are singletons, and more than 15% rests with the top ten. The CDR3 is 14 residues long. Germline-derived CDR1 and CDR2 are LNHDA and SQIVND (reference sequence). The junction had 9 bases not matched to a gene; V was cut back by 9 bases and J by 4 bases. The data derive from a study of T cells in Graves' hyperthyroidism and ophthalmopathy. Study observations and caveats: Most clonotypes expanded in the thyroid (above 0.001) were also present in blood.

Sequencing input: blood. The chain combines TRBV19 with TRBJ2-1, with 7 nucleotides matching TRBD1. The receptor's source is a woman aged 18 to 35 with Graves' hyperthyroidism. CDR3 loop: CASNSRDSYNEQFF. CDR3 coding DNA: TGTGCCAGCAATTCACGGGACAGTTACAATGAGCAGTTCTTC.